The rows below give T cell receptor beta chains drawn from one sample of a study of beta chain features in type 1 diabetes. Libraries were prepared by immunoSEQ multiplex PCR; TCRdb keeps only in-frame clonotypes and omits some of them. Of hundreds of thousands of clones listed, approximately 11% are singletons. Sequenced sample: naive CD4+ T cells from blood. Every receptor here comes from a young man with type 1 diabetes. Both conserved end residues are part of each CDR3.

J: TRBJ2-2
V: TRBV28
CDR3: CASARTGNTGELFF

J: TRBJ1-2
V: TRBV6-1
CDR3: CASRPQGNYGYTF

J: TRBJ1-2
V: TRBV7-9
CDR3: CASSLSSNYGYTF

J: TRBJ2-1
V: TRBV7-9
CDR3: CAVVPGNYNEQFF

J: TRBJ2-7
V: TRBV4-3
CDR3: CASSQDLQGGIREQYF

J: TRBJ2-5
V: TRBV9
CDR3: CASSGGLQETQYF

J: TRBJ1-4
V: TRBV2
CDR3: CASDRDNEKLFF

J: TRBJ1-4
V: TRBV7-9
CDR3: CASSLRGSTEKLFF

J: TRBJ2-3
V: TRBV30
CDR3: CAWTKGPASNTDTQYF

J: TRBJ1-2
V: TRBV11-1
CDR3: CASSFGDRGNYGYTF

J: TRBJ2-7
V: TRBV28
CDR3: CASSTTTGGLSDEQYF

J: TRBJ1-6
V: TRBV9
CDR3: CASSQTADYNSPLHF

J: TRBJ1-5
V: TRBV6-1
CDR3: CASSALGADNQPQHF

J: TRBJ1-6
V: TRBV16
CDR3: CASSQRDSFLSSPLHF

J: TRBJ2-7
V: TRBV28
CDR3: CATSQIGGNYEQYF

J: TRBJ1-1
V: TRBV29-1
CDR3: CSGGTGRVTEAFF

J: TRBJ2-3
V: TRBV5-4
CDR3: CASRRDSPADTQYF

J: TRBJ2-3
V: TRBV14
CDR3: CASSPRTASTDTQYF

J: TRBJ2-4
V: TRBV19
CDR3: CASKVQGGKNIQYF

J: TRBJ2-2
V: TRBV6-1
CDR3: CATDQGGHTGELFF

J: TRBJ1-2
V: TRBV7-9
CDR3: CASSLTPNYGYTF

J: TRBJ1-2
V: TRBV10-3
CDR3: CAISGTGEGGYTF

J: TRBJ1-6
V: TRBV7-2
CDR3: CASSLVYSNSPLHF

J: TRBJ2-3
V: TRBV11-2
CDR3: CASSLGGPGDTQYF

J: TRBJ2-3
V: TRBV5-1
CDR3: CASSLGQAGYGTQYF

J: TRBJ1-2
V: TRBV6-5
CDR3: CASRSWGVADGYTF

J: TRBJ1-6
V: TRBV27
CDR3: CASSLYQGLNSPLHF

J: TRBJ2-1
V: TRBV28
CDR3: CASSRSGTGDLNEQFF

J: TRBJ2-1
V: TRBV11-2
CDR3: CASSFPGLGNEQFF

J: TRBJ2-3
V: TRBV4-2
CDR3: CASSQEQRGADTQYF

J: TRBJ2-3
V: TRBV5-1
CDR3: CASSDRQGTDTQYF

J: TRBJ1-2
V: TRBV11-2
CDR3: CASSLVRNYGYTF

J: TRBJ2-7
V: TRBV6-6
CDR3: CASRSGVGYYEQYF

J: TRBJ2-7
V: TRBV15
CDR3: CATSRDGQGADEQYF

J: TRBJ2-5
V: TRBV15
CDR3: CATSGGFRETQYF